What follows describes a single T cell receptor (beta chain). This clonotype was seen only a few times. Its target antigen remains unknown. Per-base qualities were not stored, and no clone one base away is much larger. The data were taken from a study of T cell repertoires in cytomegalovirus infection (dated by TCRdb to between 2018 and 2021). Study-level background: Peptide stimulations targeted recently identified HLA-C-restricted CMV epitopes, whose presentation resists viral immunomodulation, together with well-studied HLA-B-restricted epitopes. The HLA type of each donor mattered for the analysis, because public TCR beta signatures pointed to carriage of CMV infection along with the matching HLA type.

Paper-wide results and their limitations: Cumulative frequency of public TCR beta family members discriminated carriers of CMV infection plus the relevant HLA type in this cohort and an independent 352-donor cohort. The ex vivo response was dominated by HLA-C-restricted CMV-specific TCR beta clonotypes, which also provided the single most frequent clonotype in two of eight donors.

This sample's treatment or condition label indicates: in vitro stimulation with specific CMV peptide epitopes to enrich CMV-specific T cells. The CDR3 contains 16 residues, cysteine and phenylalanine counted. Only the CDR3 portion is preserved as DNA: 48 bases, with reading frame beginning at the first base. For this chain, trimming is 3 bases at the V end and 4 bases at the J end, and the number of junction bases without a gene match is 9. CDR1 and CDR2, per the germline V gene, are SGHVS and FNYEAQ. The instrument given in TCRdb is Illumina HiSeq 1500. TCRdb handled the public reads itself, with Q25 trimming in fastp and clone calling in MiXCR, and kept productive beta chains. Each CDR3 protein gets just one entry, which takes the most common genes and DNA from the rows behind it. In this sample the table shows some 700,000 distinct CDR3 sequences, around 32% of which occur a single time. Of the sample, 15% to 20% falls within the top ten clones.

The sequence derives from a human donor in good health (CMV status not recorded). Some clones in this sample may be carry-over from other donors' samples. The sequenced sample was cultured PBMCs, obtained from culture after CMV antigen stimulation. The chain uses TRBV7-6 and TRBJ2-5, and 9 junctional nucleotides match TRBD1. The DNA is TGTGCCAGCAGCTTGACCGGGACAGGGTGGGGAGAGACCCAGTACTTC. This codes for CASSLTGTGWGETQYF.